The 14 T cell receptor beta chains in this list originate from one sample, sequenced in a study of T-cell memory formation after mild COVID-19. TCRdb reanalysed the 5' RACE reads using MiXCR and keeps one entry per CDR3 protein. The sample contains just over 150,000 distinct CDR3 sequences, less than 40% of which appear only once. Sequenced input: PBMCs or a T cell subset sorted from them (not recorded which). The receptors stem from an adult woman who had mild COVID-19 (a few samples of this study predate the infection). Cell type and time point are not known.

The CDR3 reads CASRSSGANVLTF. As DNA, the CDR3 is TGCGCCAGTCGAAGTTCTGGGGCCAACGTCCTGACTTTC. The V and J genes are TRBV5-1 and TRBJ2-6; D is uncertain. CDR3 length equals 13 residues. Per the germline V gene, CDR1 is SGHRS and CDR2 is YFSETQ. Trimming stripped 8 bases from V and 1 base from J, with 7 bases between.

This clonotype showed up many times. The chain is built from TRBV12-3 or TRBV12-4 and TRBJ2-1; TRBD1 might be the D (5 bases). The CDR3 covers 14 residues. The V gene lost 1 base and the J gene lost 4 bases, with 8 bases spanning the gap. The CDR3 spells CASSLGRAYNEQFF. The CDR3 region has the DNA TGTGCCAGCAGTTTAGGCAGGGCATACAATGAGCAGTTCTTC.

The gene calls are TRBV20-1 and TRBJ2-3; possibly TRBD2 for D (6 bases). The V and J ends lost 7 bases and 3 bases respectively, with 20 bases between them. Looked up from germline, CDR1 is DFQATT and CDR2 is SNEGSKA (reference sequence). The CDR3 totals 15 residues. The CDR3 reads CSVIGGRRRTDTQYF. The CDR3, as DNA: TGCAGTGTCATTGGGGGGAGAAGGAGGACAGATACGCAGTATTTT.

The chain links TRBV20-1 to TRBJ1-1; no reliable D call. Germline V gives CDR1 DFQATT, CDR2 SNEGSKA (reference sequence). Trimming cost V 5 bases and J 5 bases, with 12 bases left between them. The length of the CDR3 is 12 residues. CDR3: CSAGQIMTEAFF. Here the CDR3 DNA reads TGCAGTGCTGGCCAAATCATGACTGAAGCTTTCTTT.

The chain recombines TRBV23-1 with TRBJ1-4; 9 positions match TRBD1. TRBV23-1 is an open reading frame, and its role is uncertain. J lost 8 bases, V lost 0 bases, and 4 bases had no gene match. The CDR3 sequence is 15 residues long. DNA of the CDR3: TGCGCCAGCAGTCAATCGGACAGGGGTTCCGAAAAACTGTTTTTT. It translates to CASSQSDRGSEKLFF.

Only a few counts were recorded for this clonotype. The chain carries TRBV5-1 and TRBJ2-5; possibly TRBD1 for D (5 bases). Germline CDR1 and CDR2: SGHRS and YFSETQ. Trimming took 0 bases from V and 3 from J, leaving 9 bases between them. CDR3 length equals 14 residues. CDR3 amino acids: CASSLATGEETQYF. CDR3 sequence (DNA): TGCGCCAGCAGCTTGGCCACAGGAGAAGAGACCCAGTACTTC.

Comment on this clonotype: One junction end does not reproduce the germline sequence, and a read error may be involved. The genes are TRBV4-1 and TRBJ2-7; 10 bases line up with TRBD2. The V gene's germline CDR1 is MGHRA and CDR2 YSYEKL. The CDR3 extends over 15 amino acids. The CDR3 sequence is CDSSLALAGGHEQYF. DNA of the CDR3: TGCGACAGCAGCCTAGCTTTAGCGGGGGGCCACGAGCAGTACTTC.

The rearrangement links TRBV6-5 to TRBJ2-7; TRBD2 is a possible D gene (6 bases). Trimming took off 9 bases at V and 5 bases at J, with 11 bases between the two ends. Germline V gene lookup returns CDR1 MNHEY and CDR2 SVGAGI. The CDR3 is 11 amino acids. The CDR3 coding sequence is TGTGCCAGTCGGGCGGGGAACGAGCAGTACTTC. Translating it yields CASRAGNEQYF.

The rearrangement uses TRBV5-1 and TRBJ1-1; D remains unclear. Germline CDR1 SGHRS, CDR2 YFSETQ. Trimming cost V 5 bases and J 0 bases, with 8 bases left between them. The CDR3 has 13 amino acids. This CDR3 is CASRVEMNTEAFF. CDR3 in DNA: TGCGCCAGCAGGGTCGAAATGAACACTGAAGCTTTCTTT.

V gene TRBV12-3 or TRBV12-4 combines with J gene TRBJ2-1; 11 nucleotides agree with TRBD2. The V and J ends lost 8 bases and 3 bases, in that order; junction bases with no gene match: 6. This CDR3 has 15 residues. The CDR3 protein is CASASGLAVYNEQFF. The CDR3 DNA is TGTGCCAGCGCATCGGGACTAGCGGTCTACAATGAGCAGTTCTTC.

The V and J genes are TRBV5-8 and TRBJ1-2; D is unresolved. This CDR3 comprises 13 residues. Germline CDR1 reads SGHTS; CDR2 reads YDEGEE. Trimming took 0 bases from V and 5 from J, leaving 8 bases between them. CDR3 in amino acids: CASSLGELYGYTF. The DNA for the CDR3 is TGTGCCAGCAGCTTGGGAGAGCTGTATGGCTACACCTTC.

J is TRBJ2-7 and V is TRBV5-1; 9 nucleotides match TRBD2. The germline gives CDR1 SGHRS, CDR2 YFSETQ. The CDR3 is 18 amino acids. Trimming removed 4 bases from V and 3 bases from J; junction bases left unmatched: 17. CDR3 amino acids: CASSPTAGGSVSVYEQYF. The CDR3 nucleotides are TGCGCCAGCAGCCCTACAGCGGGGGGCTCCGTAAGCGTCTACGAGCAGTACTTC.

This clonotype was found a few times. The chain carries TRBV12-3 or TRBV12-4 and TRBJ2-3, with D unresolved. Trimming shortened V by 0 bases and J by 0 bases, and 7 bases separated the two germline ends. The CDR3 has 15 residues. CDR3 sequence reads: CASSLALESTDTQYF. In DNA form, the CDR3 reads TGTGCCAGCAGTTTAGCGTTAGAGAGCACAGATACGCAGTATTTT.

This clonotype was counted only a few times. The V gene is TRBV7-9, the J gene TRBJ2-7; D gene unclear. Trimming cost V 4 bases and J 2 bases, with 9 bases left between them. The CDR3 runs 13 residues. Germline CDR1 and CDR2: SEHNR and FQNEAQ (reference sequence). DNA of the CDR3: TGTGCCAGCAGCTCCGGGCCGACCTACGAGCAGTACTTC. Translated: CASSSGPTYEQYF.